The text below deals with one TCR beta chain. The conserved final phenylalanine or tryptophan is absent from the CDR3, which likely points to a read error. This specimen comes from a study of tumor and adjacent non-tumor tissue in lung cancer. Germline lookup yields CDR1 SGHRS and CDR2 YFSETQ. This CDR3 is 14 amino acids long. The V and J ends lost 5 bases and 5 bases, in that order; junction bases with no gene match: 3. The template was RNA from unsorted bulk tissue. A modified ARM-PCR protocol with three rounds of nested PCR amplified TCRbeta. Using its own MiXCR run on the multiplex PCR reads, TCRdb lists one record per CDR3 protein. The table records about 110,000 distinct CDR3 sequences, over 75% of them present only once.

The source is a man between 65 and 79 years old with non-small cell lung cancer. This chain joins TRBV5-1 and TRBJ1-4; 10 bases agree with TRBD1. The sample taken for sequencing was lung tumor tissue. CDR3 residues: CASSPGQGNEKLFY. The DNA for the CDR3 is TGCGCCAGCAGTCCGGGACAGGGGAATGAAAAACTGTTTTAT.